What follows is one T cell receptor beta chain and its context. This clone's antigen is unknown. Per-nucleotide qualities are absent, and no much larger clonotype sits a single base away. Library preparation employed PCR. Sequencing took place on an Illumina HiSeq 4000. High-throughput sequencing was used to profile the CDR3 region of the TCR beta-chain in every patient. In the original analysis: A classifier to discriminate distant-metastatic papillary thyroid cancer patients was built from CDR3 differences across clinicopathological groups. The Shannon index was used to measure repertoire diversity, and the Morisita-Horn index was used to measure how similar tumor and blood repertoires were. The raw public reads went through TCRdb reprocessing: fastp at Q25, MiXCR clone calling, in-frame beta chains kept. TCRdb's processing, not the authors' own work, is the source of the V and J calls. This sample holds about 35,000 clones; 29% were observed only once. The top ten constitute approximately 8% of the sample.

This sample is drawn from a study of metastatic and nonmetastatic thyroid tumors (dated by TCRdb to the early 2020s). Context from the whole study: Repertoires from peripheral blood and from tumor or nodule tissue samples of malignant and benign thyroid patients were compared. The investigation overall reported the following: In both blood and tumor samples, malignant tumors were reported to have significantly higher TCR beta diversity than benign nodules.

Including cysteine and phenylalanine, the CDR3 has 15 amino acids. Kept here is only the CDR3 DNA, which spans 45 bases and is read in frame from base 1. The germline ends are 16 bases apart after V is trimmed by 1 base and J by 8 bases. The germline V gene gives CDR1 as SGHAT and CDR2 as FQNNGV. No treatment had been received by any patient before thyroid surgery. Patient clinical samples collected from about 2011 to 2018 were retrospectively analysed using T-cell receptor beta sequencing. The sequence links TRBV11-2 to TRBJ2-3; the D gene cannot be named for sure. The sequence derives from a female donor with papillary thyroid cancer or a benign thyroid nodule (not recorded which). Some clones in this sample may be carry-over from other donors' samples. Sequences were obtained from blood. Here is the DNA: TGTGCCAGCAGCTTAGGACAAGGGCCACGAGGTACGCAGTATTTT. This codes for CASSLGQGPRGTQYF.